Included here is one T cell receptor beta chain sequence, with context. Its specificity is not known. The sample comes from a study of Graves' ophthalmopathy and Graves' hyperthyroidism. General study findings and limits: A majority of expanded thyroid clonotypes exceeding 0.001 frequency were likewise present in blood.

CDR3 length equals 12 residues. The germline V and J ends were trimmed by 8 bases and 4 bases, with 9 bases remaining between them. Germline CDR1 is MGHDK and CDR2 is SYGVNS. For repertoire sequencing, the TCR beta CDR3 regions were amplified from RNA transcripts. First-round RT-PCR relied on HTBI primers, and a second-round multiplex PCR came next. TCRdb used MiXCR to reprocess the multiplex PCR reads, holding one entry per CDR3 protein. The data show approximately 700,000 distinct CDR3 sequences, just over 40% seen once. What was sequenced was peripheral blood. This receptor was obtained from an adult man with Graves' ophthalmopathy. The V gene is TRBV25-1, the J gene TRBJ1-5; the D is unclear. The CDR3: CASHPPNQPQHF. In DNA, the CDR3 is TGTGCCAGCCACCCACCAAATCAGCCCCAGCATTTT.